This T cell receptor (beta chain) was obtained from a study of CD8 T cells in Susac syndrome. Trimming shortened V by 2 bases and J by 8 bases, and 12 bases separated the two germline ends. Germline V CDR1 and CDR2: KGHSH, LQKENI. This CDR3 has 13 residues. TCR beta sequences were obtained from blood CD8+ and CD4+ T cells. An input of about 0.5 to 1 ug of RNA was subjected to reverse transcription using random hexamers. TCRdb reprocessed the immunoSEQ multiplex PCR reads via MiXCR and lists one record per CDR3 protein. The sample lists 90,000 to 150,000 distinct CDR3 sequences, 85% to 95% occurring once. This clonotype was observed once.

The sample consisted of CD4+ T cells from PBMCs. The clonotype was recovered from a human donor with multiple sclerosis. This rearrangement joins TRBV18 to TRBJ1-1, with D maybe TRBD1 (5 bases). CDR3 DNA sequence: TGTGCCAGCTCACCAGGGACGGAGGGAGAAGCTTTCTTT. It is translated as CASSPGTEGEAFF.